The T cell receptor (beta chain) described here comes from a study of cytomegalovirus exposure and HLA in healthy donors. The length of the CDR3 is 16 residues. V was pared by 0 bases and J by 1 base, with 13 bases between. Per the germline V gene, CDR1 is SGHNT and CDR2 is YYREEE (reference sequence). Though nominally healthy at sampling, donors likely had unrecorded immune exposures. PCR involved 60 Vbeta and 13 Jbeta primers. Sequenced by immunoSEQ multiplex PCR; TCRdb stores in-frame clones only, minus some. The sample consists of about 220,000 clones, approximately 70% of them appearing once. This clone was recorded a few times.

The chain has TRBV5-4 and TRBJ1-1; D might be TRBD1 (5 bases). The receptor was derived from a woman in her thirties in good health and CMV-seronegative. Input material: PBMCs. DNA of the CDR3: TGTGCCAGCAGCTTGGGGGCCGGGACTGGGAACACTGAAGCTTTCTTT. It yields the protein CASSLGAGTGNTEAFF.